One and the same sample provided the 19 T cell receptor beta chains below, sequenced in a study of human T cells and chemical hapten exposure. TCRdb re-called the RACE reads through MiXCR, storing one row per CDR3 protein. The sample records 70,000 to 95,000 distinct CDR3 sequences, around 9.3% being singletons. Time point given: healthy volunteer bleed at 6 weeks. The study extracted total RNA from unfractionated whole blood. The sequencing sample was made of whole blood. The receptors were gathered from a female donor in good health. Some clones in this sample may be carry-over from other donors' samples.

This clonotype has a handful of counts. The chain combines TRBV6-1 with TRBJ2-3; 9 positions match TRBD1. Germline CDR1 reads MNHNS; CDR2 reads SASEGT. The trim removed 8 bases at V and 5 bases at J, leaving 5 bases unmatched. The CDR3 runs to 13 residues. CDR3 protein: CASGGTGIDTQYF. In nucleotides, the CDR3 is TGTGCCAGCGGCGGGACAGGGATAGATACGCAGTATTTT.

The chain is built from TRBV6-5 and TRBJ1-1; D not resolved. V shed 10 bases and J shed 10 bases, with 10 bases lying between them. The germline V gene encodes CDR1 MNHEY and CDR2 SVGAGI. This CDR3 contains 9 residues. The CDR3 reads CATVDRAFF. CDR3 DNA: TGTGCCACAGTGGATAGAGCTTTCTTT.

There are a few counts of this clonotype. The CDR3 sequence is CASRTQRTLVQYF. As DNA, the CDR3 is TGTGCCAGCAGGACGCAGAGGACGCTAGTGCAGTATTTT. The genes are TRBV2 and TRBJ2-3, with D unresolved. Germline V gene lookup returns CDR1 SNHLY and CDR2 FYNNEI. The CDR3 length is 13 residues. Trimming took off 6 bases at V and 11 bases at J, with 18 bases between the two ends.

For this clonotype: A much larger clone sits a single nucleotide away, making a read error possible. The rearrangement joins TRBV21-1 to TRBJ2-6; TRBD1 is taken as the D call from the table, unchecked against the DNA. TRBV21-1 is designated a pseudogene. The CDR3 sequence is 18 residues long. The CDR3 nucleotides are TGTGCCAGCAGCAAAGATACAACAGGGGAAACTGGGACCAACGTCCTGACTTTC. This encodes CASSKDTTGETGTNVLTF.

This clonotype has only a few counts. The chain is built from TRBV27 and TRBJ2-7; D is undetermined. This CDR3 has 15 residues. The germline V and J ends were trimmed by 6 bases and 2 bases, with 17 bases remaining between them. Germline CDR1 and CDR2: MNHEY and SMNVEV (reference sequence). The CDR3 reads CASSSSVARTYEQYF. The CDR3 nucleotides are TGTGCCAGCAGCTCTTCAGTGGCGAGGACCTACGAGCAGTACTTC.

This chain joins TRBV9 and TRBJ2-7; D gene unclear. Trimming shortened V by 3 bases and J by 4 bases, and 5 bases separated the two germline ends. The CDR3 extends over 11 amino acids. Germline V lookup: CDR1 SGDLS, CDR2 YYNGEE. The CDR3 DNA is TGTGCCAGCAGCGCCGGGTACGAGCAGTACTTC. Protein product: CASSAGYEQYF.

In this sample, this clonotype turned up once. This chain uses TRBV27 with TRBJ1-6; TRBD1 is a possible D gene (6 bases). The CDR3 totals 15 residues. The ends were cut back, 8 bases at V and 3 bases at J, with 14 bases in the middle. Germline loops: CDR1 MNHEY, CDR2 SMNVEV (reference sequence). CDR3 sequence: CASGGAGDYNSPLHF. DNA for the CDR3: TGTGCCAGCGGGGGAGCAGGGGACTATAATTCACCCCTCCACTTT.

This clonotype was counted at least ten times. V usage is TRBV12-3 or TRBV12-4 and J usage is TRBJ1-5; 7 bases agree with TRBD1. Trimming removed 7 bases from V and 5 bases from J; junction bases left unmatched: 5. The CDR3 covers 13 residues. In nucleotides, the CDR3 is TGTGCCAGCACCAGGACAGGTCATCAGCCCCAGCATTTT. Encoded protein: CASTRTGHQPQHF.

In this sample, this clonotype turned up many times. This sequence joins TRBV2 and TRBJ1-1; the D gene is possibly TRBD1 (5 bases). From germline, CDR1 is SNHLY and CDR2 FYNNEI. The CDR3 covers 14 residues. Trimming left V 7 bases short and J 2 bases short, with 14 bases between. CDR3 residues: CASTMTDLNTEAFF. As DNA, the CDR3 is TGTGCCAGCACCATGACAGACCTAAACACTGAAGCTTTCTTT.

This clonotype was counted at least ten times. This chain joins TRBV27 and TRBJ1-5; no firm D call. This CDR3 has 14 amino acids. Trimming removed 9 bases from V and 4 bases from J, with 16 bases in between. Germline values: CDR1 MNHEY, CDR2 SMNVEV (reference sequence). The CDR3 spells CASPELGKNQPQHF. CDR3 nucleotides: TGTGCCAGTCCAGAGCTCGGGAAAAATCAGCCCCAGCATTTT.

This clonotype was counted at least ten times. V usage is TRBV6-6 and J usage is TRBJ2-3; D ambiguous. This CDR3 comprises 13 residues. V lost 2 bases and J lost 2, with 5 bases in between. Germline CDR1 is MNHNY and CDR2 is SVGAGI (reference sequence). DNA of the CDR3: TGTGCCAGCAGTTACGACCACACAGATACGCAGTATTTT. Its protein is CASSYDHTDTQYF.

V gene TRBV7-2 combines with J gene TRBJ2-7; D remains ambiguous. Per germline, CDR1 SGHTA and CDR2 FQGNSA. Trimming pared 8 bases from V and 3 bases from J, leaving 5 bases between. The CDR3 spans 10 residues. The CDR3 region is CASGNYEQYF. DNA for the CDR3: TGTGCCAGCGGCAACTACGAGCAGTACTTC.

This clonotype came up many times. This chain uses TRBV29-1 with TRBJ2-3, with TRBD2 identical over 9 bases. The germline CDR1 and CDR2 sequences are SQVTM and ANQGSEA. Trimming took 1 base from V and 0 from J; bases not matched to a gene: 11. The CDR3 spans 18 residues. CDR3 region: CSVEVPLVTSGSTDTQYF. For the CDR3, the DNA is TGCAGCGTTGAAGTGCCCCTTGTAACTAGCGGGAGCACAGATACGCAGTATTTT.

This clonotype was counted many times. The J gene is TRBJ1-6, the V gene TRBV7-2, with no clear D. V was clipped by 2 bases and J by 9 bases, with 8 bases between them. CDR1 is SGHTA, CDR2 FQGNSA, per germline. This CDR3 is 13 amino acids long. CDR3 sequence: CASSLSSGSPLHF. The CDR3 DNA is TGTGCCAGCAGCTTATCCTCCGGTTCACCCCTCCACTTT.

The chain combines TRBV6-5 with TRBJ1-6, with 9 bases identical to TRBD1. The CDR3 runs to 17 residues. The V gene end was trimmed by 0 bases and the J gene end by 4 bases; junction bases not matched to a gene: 4. Looked up from germline, CDR1 is MNHEY and CDR2 is SVGAGI. The CDR3 DNA sequence: TGTGCCAGCAGTTACTCGTTCGGGACAGGGTATAATTCACCCCTCCACTTT. This gives the protein CASSYSFGTGYNSPLHF.

This clonotype occurred many times. This chain uses TRBV12-3 or TRBV12-4 with TRBJ2-3; 7 bases are a match to TRBD1. V lost 5 bases and J lost 0; bases outside the gene matches: 5. This CDR3 has 15 amino acids. CDR3 coding DNA: TGTGCCAGCAGTCCGAACAGGGGAAGCACAGATACGCAGTATTTT. Amino acids: CASSPNRGSTDTQYF.

The table lists this clonotype with many counts. The V and J genes are TRBV18 and TRBJ2-5; D is unclear. The V gene's germline CDR1 is KGHSH and CDR2 LQKENI. Trimming cost V 5 bases and J 2 bases, with 12 bases left between them. This CDR3 spans 14 amino acids. As DNA, the CDR3 is TGTGCCAGCTCAGGCTCGGCAGGTCAAGAGACCCAGTACTTC. Protein: CASSGSAGQETQYF.

This clonotype was seen only once. This sequence joins TRBV7-2 and TRBJ2-5; TRBD2 matches 12 bases. From germline, CDR1 is SGHTA and CDR2 FQGNSA. V lost 4 bases, J lost 7 bases, and 10 bases stayed unmatched. The CDR3 covers 16 residues. CDR3 protein: CASSSAGTSGSVTQYF. CDR3 nucleotide sequence: TGTGCCAGCAGCTCGGCCGGGACTAGCGGGTCCGTGACCCAGTACTTC.

The chain employs TRBV7-2 and TRBJ2-3, with 10 bases that match TRBD2. The CDR3 covers 14 residues. After removal of 4 bases from V and 9 bases from J, the junction contained 7 bases not matched to a gene. CDR1 and CDR2 from the germline V gene are SGHTA and FQGNSA. CDR3 in DNA: TGTGCCAGCAGCTCCGAGCGGGGGGGGAGGACGCAGTATTTT. Translating gives CASSSERGGRTQYF.